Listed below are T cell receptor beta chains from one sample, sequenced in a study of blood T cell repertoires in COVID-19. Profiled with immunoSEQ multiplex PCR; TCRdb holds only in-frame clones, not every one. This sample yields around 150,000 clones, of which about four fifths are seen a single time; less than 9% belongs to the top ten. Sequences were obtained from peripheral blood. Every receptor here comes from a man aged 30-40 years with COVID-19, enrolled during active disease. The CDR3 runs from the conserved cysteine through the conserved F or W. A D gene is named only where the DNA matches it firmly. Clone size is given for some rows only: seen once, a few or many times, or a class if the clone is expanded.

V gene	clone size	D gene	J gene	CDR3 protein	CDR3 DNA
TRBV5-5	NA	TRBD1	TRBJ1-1	CASSPSGTAGTEAFF	TGTGCCAGCAGCCCGTCTGGGACAGCTGGCACTGAAGCTTTCTTT
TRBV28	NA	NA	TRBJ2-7	CASSGGWDGSYEQYF	TGTGCCAGCAGCGGGGGATGGGACGGCTCTTACGAGCAGTACTTC
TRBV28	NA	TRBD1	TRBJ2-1	CASSLGTDNEQFF	TGTGCCAGCAGTTTAGGGACAGACAATGAGCAGTTCTTC
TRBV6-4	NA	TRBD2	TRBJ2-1	CASSQSGNPNNEQFF	TGTGCCAGCAGCCAAAGCGGGAACCCCAACAATGAGCAGTTCTTC
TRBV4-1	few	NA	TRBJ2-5	CASSQGPRAPGYQYF	TGCGCCAGCAGCCAAGGGCCCCGGGCCCCGGGGTACCAGTACTTC
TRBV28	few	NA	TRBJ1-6	CASSFYRQNSPLHF	TGTGCCAGCAGTTTTTACAGGCAAAATTCACCCCTCCACTTT
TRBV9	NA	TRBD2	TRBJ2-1	CASSVVSGRADEQFF	TGTGCCAGCAGCGTAGTCAGCGGGAGGGCCGATGAGCAGTTCTTC
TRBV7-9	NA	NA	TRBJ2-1	CASSLDLYEQFF	TGTGCCAGCAGCTTAGATCTCTATGAGCAGTTCTTC
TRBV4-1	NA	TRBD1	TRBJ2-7	CASSLRQGEAYEQYF	TGCGCCAGCAGCCTTAGACAGGGTGAAGCCTACGAGCAGTACTTC
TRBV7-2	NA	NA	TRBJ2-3	CASSLDWRSTDTQYF	TGTGCCAGCAGCTTAGACTGGAGAAGCACAGATACGCAGTATTTT
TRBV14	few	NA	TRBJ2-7	CASSQDLTTDYEQYF	TGTGCCAGCAGCCAAGATTTGACAACAGACTACGAGCAGTACTTC
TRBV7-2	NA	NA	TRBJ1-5	CASSSSWWAGQPQHF	TGTGCCAGCAGCTCGTCGTGGTGGGCGGGTCAGCCCCAGCATTTT
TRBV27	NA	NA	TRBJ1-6	CASSPRQTSSSYNSPLHF	TGTGCCAGCAGCCCCAGACAGACATCGAGCTCCTATAATTCACCCCTCCACTTT
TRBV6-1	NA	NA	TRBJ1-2	CASSDSGRLNYGYTF	TGTGCCAGCAGTGATTCCGGGAGGCTTAACTATGGCTACACCTTC
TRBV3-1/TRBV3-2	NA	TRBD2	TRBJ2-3	CASSPGLAGDGIDTQYF	TGTGCCAGCAGCCCGGGACTAGCGGGAGACGGGATAGATACGCAGTATTTT
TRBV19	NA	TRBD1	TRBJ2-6	CAVRGLAGGSGANVLTF	TGTGCCGTAAGAGGGTTGGCAGGGGGCTCTGGGGCCAACGTCCTGACTTTC
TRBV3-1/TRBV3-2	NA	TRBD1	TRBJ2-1	CASSHDRGLIYNEQFF	TGTGCCAGCAGTCACGACAGGGGGCTGATCTACAATGAGCAGTTCTTC
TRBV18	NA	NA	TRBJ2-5	CASSPPTGVNREETQYF	TGTGCCAGCTCACCACCTACAGGAGTAAACAGGGAAGAGACCCAGTACTTC
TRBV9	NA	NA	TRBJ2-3	CASSVDSKGTDTQYF	TGTGCCAGCAGCGTAGACAGTAAGGGCACAGATACGCAGTATTTT